This paragraph covers one T cell receptor (beta chain) sequence. Its antigen is currently unknown. Baseline was the first blood sampling point, followed by cycle 4 day 1 and cycle 7 day 1. Assay used: immunoSEQ multiplex PCR; TCRdb lists only in-frame clones, some missing. The sample has approximately 38,000 clones, approximately 86% seen once; the top ten hold about 7.6%. Germline CDR1 is LNHDA and CDR2 is SQIVND (reference sequence). The V end was cut by 2 bases, the J end by 1 base, with 0 bases between. The CDR3 has 12 amino acids. This specimen comes from a study of OX40 agonist ivuxolimab in advanced cancers. Across the study: Dosing consisted of intravenous ivuxolimab at 0.01 to 10 mg/kg every 2 weeks. Study conclusions and caveats: The antigens recognized by the expanded peripheral T cells, that is their antigen specificity, were not determined. Low normalized T-cell clonal expansion was additionally recorded for some nonresponders.

This chain connects TRBV19 to TRBJ1-3; D gene ambiguous. The TCR comes from an adult with an advanced solid tumor such as melanoma, head and neck, liver or kidney cancer. Sequencing used CD4+ or CD8+ T cells sorted from blood, obtained in a trial of the OX40 agonist ivuxolimab. The CDR3 spells CASSISGNTIYF. CDR3 sequence (DNA): TGTGCCAGTAGTATATCTGGAAACACCATATATTTT.